Below, one T cell receptor beta chain is given with its context. What it binds is unknown. The germline gene is not matched at one end of the junction; a read error may be the cause. The record originates from a study of T-cell memory formation after mild COVID-19. Broader study findings: Those CD4+ clones that contracted were mainly in CM and EM (CD8+ ones in EMRA).

Using its own MiXCR run on the 5' RACE reads, TCRdb lists one record per CDR3 protein. The table shows approximately 150,000 distinct CDR3 sequences, with approximately 5.7% occurring only once. The CDR3 runs to 13 residues. Per the germline V gene, CDR1 is SGHRS and CDR2 is YFSETQ. The clonotype originates from an adult woman who had mild COVID-19 (a few samples of this study predate the infection). Cell type and time point are not known. The V and J genes are TRBV5-1 and TRBJ1-2; D is ambiguous. The sequenced sample consisted of PBMCs or a T cell subset sorted from them (not recorded which). This CDR3 reads CASSPTPDYGYTF. DNA for the CDR3: TGTGCCAGCAGTCCGACCCCTGACTATGGCTACACCTTC.